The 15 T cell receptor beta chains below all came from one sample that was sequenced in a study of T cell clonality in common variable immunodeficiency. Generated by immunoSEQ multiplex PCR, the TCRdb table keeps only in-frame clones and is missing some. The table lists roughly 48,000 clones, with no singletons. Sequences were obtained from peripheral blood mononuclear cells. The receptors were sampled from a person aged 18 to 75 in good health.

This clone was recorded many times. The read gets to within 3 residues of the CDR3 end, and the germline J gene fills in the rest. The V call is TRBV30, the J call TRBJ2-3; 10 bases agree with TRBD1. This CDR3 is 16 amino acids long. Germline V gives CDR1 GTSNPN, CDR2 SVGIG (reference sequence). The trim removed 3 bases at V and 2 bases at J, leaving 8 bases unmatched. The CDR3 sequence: CAWSARDRGSTDTQYF. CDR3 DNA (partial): TGTGCCTGGAGCGCCCGGGACAGGGGATCCACAGATACG.

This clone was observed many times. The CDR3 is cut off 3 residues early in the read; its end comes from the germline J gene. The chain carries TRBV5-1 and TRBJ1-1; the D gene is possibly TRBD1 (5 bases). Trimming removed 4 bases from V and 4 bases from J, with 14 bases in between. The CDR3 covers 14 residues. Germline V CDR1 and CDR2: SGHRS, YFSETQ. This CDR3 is CASSTRETVTEAFF. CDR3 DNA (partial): TGCGCCAGCAGCACCAGGGAGACTGTCACTGAA. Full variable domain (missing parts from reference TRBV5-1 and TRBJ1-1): KAGVTQTPRYLIKTRGQQVTLSCSPISGHRSVSWYQQTPGQGLQFLFEYFSETQRNKGNFPGRFSGRQFSNSRSEMNVSTLELGDSALYLCASSTRETVTEAFFGQGTRLTVV.

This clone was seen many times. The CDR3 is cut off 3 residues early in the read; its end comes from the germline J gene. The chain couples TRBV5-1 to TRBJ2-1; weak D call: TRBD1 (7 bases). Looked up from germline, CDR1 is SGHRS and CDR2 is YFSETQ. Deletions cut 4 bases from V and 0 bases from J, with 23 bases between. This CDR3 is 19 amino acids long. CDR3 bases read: TGCGCCAGCAGCGGCGGGGACAGAGTTACCGTTAACTCCTACAATGAG. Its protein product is CASSGGDRVTVNSYNE. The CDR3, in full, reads CASSGGDRVTVNSYNEQFF.

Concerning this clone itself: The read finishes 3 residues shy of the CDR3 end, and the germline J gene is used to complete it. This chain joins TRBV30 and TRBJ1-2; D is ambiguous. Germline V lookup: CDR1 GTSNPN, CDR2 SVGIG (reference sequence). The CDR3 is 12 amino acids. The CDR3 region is CAWSYGSATYTF. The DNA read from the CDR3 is TGTGCCTGGAGTTACGGGTCAGCAACC.

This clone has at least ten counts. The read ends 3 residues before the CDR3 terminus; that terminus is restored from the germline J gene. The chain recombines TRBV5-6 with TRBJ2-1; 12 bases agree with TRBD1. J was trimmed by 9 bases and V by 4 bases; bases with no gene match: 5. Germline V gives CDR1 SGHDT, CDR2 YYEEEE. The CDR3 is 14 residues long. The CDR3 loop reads CASSPGQGALEQFF. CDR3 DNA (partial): TGTGCCAGCAGCCCGGGACAGGGGGCGCTTGAG.

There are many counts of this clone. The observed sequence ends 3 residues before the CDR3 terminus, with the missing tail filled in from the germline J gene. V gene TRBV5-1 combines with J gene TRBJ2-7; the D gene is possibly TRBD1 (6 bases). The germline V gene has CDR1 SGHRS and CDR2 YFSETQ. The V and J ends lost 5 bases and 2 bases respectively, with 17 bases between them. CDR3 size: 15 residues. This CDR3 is CASSSQGQGAYEQYF. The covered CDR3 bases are TGCGCCAGCAGTTCCCAGGGGCAAGGCGCCTACGAG.

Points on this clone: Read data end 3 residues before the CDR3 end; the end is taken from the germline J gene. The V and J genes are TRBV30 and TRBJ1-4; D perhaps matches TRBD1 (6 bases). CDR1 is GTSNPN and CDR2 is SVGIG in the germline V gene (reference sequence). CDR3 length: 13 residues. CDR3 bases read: TGTGCCTGGAGGCTCGGGGGGCCTACACCA. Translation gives CAWRLGGPTP. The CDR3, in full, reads CAWRLGGPTPLFF.

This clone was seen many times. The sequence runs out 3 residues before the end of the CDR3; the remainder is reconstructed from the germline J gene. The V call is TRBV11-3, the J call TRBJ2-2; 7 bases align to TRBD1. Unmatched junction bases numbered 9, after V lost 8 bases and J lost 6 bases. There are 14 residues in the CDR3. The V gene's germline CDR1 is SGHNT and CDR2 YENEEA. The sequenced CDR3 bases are TGTGCCAGCGGGCGAACAAGGGGGCCCGGGGAG. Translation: CASGRTRGPGE. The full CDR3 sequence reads CASGRTRGPGELFF.

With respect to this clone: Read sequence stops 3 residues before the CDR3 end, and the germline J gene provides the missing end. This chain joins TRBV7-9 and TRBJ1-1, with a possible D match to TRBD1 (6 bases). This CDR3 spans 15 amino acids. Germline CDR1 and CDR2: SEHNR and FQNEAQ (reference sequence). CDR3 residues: CASSDRQASEGTAFF. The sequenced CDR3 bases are TGTGCCAGCAGCGACCGACAGGCCTCCGAGGGGACA.

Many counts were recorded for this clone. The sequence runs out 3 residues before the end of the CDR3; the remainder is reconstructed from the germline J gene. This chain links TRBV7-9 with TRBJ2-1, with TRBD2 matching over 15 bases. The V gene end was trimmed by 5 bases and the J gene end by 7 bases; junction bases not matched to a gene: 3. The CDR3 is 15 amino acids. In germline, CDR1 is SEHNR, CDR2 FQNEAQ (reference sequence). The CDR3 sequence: CASSEGTSGGNEQFF. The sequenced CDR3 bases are TGTGCCAGCAGCGAAGGGACTAGCGGGGGGAATGAG.

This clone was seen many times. The covered CDR3 bases are TGTGCCAGCAGCGGGACTAGCGGACCTAACAATGAG. This gives the protein CASSGTSGPNNE. From start to end, the CDR3 is CASSGTSGPNNEQFF. This chain links TRBV9 with TRBJ2-1, with TRBD2 matching over 10 bases. The CDR3 goes on 3 residues after the read ends, and that part is filled in from the germline J gene. CDR3 size: 15 residues. J was trimmed by 5 bases and V by 3 bases; bases with no gene match: 5. Germline CDR1 is SGDLS and CDR2 is YYNGEE.

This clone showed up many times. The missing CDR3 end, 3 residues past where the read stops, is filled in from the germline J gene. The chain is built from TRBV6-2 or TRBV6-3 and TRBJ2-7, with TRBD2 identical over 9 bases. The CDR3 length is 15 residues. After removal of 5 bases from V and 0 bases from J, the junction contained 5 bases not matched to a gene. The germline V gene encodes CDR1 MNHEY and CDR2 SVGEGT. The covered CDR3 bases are TGTGCCAGCAGTCGAACGGGACTAGCCTCCTACGAG. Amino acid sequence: CASSRTGLASYE. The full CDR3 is CASSRTGLASYEQYF.

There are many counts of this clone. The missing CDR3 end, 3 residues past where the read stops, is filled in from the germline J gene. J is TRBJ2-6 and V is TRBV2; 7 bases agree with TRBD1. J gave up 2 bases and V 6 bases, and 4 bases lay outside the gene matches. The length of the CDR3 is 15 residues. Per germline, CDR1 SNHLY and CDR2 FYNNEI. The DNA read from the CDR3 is TGTGCCAGCAGCTTAACAGGGGCTGGGGCCAACGTC. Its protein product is CASSLTGAGANV. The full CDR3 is CASSLTGAGANVLTF.

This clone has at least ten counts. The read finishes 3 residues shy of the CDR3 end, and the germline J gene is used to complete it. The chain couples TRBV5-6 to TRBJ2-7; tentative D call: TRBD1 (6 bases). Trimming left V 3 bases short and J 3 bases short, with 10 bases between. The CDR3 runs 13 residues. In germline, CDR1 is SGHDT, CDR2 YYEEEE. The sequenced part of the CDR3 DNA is TGTGCCAGCAGCTACAGGGAAGACTACGAG. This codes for CASSYREDYE. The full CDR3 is CASSYREDYEQYF. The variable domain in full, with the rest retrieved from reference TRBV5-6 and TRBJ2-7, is DAGVTQSPTHLIKTRGQQVTLRCSPKSGHDTVSWYQQALGQGPQFIFQYYEEEERQRGNFPDRFSGHQFPNYSSELNVNALLLGDSALYLCASSYREDYEQYFGPGTRLTVT.

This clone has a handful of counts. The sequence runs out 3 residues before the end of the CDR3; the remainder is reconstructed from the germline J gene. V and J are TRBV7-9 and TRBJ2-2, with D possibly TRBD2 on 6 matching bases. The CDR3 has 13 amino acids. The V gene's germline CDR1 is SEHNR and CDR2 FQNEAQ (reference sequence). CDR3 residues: CASSGGLNEKLFF. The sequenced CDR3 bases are TGTGCCAGCAGTGGGGGGTTAAATGAAAAG.